The clone carrying this T cell receptor (beta chain) appeared a few times. Its antigen is not identified. The CDR3 is 15 residues long. Trimming at V came to 5 bases and at J to 1 base, leaving 7 bases not matched to a gene. These data originate in a study of human T cells and chemical hapten exposure. Study summary: Weekly diphenylcyclopropenone doses were given to patients' scalps across the approximately 22-week study. Study-level findings and limits: Among TCRs, those above 1 in 1000 frequency were unaffected by DPC sensitization. There was alopecia in the donors, so their immune response may differ from that of healthy people.

Individual cDNA molecules had unique molecular identifiers attached to them by the library. TCRdb called the RACE reads again in MiXCR, with one record for every CDR3 protein. The sample carries 70,000 to 80,000 distinct CDR3 sequences, 30% to 35% recorded once. Time point: patch test 1, 2 weeks after DPC sensitization. As for treatment: therapeutic diphenylcyclopropenone sensitization with weekly scalp DPC. The rearrangement joins TRBV12-3 or TRBV12-4 to TRBJ1-1; TRBD1 matches 7 bases. This TCR derives from a man aged 35 to 55 with alopecia areata. Some clones in this sample may be carry-over from other donors' samples. This specimen was whole blood, taken in connection with sensitization to the hapten diphenylcyclopropenone (DPC). CDR3: CASSKATGQNTEAFF. The CDR3 coding sequence is TGTGCCAGCAGTAAAGCGACAGGGCAGAACACTGAAGCTTTCTTT.